This T cell receptor beta chain stems from a study of Ad26.COV2.S vaccination and SARS-CoV-2 variants. Findings and limits, study-wide: Vaccinees reportedly had broad spike-specific CD8+ and CD4+ T cell responses. People who got the vaccine had more spike-specific TCR breadth than people who got placebo. Non-spike TCR breadth did not differ much between vaccine and placebo recipients.

The CDR3 loop spans 14 amino acids. CDR1 and CDR2 (germline): SGHNT, YENEEA. Trimming removed 5 bases at V and 3 bases at J, with 12 bases between. This clone was seen a single time. Its antigen is not identified. This table comes from immunoSEQ multiplex PCR, and its TCRdb copy is limited to in-frame clones, with some not included. The sample records more than 150,000 clones, 70% to 90% being singletons. Specimen: peripheral blood, collected after recovery from COVID-19. The receptor was derived from a human donor who had recovered from COVID-19. The V and J genes are TRBV11-3 and TRBJ2-3; unclear D gene. DNA of the CDR3: TGTGCCAGCAGCCCGGGTCTGAGTACAGATACGCAGTATTTT. Protein: CASSPGLSTDTQYF.